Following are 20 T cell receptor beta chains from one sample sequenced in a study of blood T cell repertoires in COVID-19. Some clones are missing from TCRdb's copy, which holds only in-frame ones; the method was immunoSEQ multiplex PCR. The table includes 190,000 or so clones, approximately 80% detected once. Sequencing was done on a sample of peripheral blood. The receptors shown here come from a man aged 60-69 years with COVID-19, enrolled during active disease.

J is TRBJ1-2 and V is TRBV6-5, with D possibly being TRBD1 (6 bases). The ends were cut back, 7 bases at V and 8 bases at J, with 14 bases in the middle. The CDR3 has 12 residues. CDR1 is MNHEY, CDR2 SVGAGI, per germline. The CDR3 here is CASTSPGEGYTF. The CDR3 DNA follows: TGTGCCAGCACCTCCCCAGGGGAAGGCTACACCTTC.

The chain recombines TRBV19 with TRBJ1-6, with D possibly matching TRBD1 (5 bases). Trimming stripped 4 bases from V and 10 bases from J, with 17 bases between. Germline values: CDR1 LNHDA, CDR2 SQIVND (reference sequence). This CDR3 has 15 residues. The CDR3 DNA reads TGTGCCAGTAGTAACCATGGGGCTGGAGCGTCACCCCTCCACTTT. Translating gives CASSNHGAGASPLHF.

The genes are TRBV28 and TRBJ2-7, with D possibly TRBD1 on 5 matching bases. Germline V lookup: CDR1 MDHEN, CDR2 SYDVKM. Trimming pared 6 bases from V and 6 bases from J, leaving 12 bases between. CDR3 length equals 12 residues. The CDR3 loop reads CASRLTEREQYF. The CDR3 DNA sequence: TGTGCCAGCAGGTTGACAGAGCGCGAGCAGTACTTC.

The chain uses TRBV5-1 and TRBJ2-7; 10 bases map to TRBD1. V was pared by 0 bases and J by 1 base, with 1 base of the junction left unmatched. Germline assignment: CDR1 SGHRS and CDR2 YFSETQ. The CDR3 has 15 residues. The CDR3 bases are TGCGCCAGCAGCTTGGCGGGACAGGGGTCCTACGAGCAGTACTTC. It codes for CASSLAGQGSYEQYF.

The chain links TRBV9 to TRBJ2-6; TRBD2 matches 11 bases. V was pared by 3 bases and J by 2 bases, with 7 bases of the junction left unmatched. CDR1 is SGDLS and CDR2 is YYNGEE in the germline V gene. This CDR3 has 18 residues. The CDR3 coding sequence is TGTGCCAGCAGCGCACAACTAGCGGGAGAGGCTGGGGCCAACGTCCTGACTTTC. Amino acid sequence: CASSAQLAGEAGANVLTF.

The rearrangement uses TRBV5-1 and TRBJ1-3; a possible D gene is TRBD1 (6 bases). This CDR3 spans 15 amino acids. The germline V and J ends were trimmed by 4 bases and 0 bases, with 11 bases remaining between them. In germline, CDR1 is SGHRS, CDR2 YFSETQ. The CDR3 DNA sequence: TGCGCCAGCAGCCCCACACAGGGCTCTGGAAACACCATATATTTT. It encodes CASSPTQGSGNTIYF.

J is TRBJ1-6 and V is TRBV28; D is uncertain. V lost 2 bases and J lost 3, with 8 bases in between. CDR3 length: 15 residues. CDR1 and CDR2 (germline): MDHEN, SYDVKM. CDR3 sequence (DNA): TGTGCCAGCAGTTTAATGGAGGACTATAATTCACCCCTCCACTTT. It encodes CASSLMEDYNSPLHF.

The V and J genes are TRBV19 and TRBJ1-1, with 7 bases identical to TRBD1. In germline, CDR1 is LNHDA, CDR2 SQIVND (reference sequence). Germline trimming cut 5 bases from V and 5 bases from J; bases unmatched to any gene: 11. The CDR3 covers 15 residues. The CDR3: CASSPTPGGRTEAFF. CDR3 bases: TGTGCCAGTAGTCCGACCCCAGGGGGAAGAACTGAAGCTTTCTTT.

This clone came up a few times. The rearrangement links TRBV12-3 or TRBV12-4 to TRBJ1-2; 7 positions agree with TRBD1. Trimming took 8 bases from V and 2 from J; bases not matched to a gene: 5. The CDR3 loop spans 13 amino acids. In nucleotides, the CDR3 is TGTGCCAGCGCGACAGGGACCAACTATGGCTACACCTTC. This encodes CASATGTNYGYTF.

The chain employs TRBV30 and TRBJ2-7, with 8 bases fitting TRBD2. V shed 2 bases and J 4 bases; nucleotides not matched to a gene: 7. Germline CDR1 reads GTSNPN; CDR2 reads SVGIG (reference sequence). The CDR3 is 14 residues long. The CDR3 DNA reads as TGTGCCTGGAGTCCCGGACTAGCTGGTTACGAGCAGTACTTC. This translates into CAWSPGLAGYEQYF.

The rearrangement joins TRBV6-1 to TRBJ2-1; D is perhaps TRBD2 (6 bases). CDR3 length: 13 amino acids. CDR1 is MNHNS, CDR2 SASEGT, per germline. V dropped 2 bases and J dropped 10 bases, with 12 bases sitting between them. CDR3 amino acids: CASSEIPGREQFF. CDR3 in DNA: TGTGCCAGCAGTGAAATACCAGGGAGGGAGCAGTTCTTC.

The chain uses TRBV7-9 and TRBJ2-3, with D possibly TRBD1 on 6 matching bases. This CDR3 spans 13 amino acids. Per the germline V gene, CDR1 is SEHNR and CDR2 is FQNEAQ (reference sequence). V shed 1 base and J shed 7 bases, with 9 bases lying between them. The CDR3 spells CASSLGGPNTQYF. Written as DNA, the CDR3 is TGTGCCAGCAGCTTAGGGGGGCCGAATACGCAGTATTTT.

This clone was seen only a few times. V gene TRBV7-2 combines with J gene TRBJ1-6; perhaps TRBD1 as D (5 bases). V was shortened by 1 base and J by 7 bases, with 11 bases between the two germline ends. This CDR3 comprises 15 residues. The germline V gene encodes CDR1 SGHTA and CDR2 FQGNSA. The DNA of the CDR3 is TGTGCCAGCAGCTTAGAGTCAGGGCCGAATTCACCCCTCCACTTT. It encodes CASSLESGPNSPLHF. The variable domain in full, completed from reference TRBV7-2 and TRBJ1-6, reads GAGVSQSPSNKVTEKGKDVELRCDPISGHTALYWYRQSLGQGLEFLIYFQGNSAPDKSGLPSDRFSAERTGGSVSTLTIQRTQQEDSAVYLCASSLESGPNSPLHFGNGTRLTVT.

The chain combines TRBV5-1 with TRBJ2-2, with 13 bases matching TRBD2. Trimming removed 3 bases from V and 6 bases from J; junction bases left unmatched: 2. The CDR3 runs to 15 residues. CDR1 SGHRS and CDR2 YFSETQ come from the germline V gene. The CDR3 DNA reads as TGCGCCAGCAGCTCACTAGCGGGAGGGCCCGGGGAGCTGTTTTTT. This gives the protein CASSSLAGGPGELFF.

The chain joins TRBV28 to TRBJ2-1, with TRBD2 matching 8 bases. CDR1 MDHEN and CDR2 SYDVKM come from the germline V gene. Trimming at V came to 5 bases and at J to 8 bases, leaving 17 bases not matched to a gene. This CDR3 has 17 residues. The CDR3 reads CASSLLRLRSGRDEQFF. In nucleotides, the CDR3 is TGTGCCAGCAGTCTACTCCGTCTGCGGAGCGGGAGAGATGAGCAGTTCTTC.

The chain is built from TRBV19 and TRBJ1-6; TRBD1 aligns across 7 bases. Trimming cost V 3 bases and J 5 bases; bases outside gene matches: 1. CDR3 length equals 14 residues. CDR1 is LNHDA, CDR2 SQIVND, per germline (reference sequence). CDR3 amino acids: CASSIGQDNSPLHF. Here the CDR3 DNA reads TGTGCCAGTAGTATTGGACAGGATAATTCACCCCTCCACTTT.

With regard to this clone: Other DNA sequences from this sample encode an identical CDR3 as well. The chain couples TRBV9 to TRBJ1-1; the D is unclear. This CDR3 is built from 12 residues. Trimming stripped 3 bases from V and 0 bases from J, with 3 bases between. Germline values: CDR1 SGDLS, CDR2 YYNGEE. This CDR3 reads CASSAMNTEAFF. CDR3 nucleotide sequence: TGTGCCAGCAGCGCAATGAACACTGAAGCTTTCTTT.

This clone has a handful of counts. The CDR3 sequence is CASRTDGTTNEKLFF. The CDR3, as DNA: TGTGCCAGCAGGACGGACGGGACAACTAATGAAAAACTGTTTTTT. V gene TRBV6-5 combines with J gene TRBJ1-4, with unresolved D. Trimming pared 6 bases from V and 0 bases from J, leaving 11 bases between. The germline V gene encodes CDR1 MNHEY and CDR2 SVGAGI. The CDR3 is 15 residues long.

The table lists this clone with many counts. The DNA of the CDR3 is TGTGCCAGCCGGGGGGCAGGGAAACGCTACGAGCAGTACTTC. Protein sequence: CASRGAGKRYEQYF. The genes are TRBV7-9 and TRBJ2-7; TRBD2 might be the D (7 bases). Germline loops: CDR1 SEHNR, CDR2 FQNEAQ (reference sequence). With 8 bases removed from V and 3 bases from J, the gap between germline ends came to 17 bases. The CDR3 extends over 14 amino acids.

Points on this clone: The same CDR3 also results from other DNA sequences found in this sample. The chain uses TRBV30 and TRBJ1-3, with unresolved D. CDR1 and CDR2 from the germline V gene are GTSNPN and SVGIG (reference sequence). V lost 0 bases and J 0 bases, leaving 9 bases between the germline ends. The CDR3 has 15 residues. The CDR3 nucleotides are TGTGCCTGGAGTGTACTTGGGAGCTCTGGAAACACCATATATTTT. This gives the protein CAWSVLGSSGNTIYF.